The clone carrying this TCR beta chain was picked up many times. CDR3 size: 16 residues. Looked up from germline, CDR1 is SGHTA and CDR2 is FQGTGA. V lost 2 bases to trimming and J lost 7 bases; unmatched junction nucleotides: 12. The library targeted TCRbeta and was prepared with unique molecular identifiers. TCRdb reanalysed the PCR reads using MiXCR and keeps one entry per CDR3 protein. The table lists some 500,000 distinct CDR3 sequences, around 17% of them singletons. The sample originates from a study of T-cell reconstitution after alpha-beta-depleted transplantation in children. Source: PBMCs from the stem cell graft donor, taken from the stem cell graft. The source is a human donor who donated a stem cell graft to a child with acute lymphoblastic leukemia. This chain joins TRBV7-3 and TRBJ2-3, with 7 bases that match TRBD1. CDR3 loop: CASSLAITGTENTQYF. The CDR3 DNA reads as TGTGCCAGCAGCTTAGCAATAACCGGGACAGAGAATACGCAGTATTTT.